These 29 T cell receptor beta chains originate from one sample sequenced in a study of T-cell reconstitution after alpha-beta-depleted transplantation in children. Using unique molecular identifiers, the investigators prepared the TCRbeta library. TCRdb used MiXCR to reprocess the PCR reads, holding one entry per CDR3 protein. The sample shows about 200,000 distinct CDR3 sequences, approximately 14% of them seen only once. This specimen consisted of PBMCs from the stem cell graft donor, obtained from the stem cell graft. These receptors were obtained from a human donor who donated a stem cell graft to a child with acute lymphoblastic leukemia.

This clonotype was counted ten times or more. At one boundary the junction diverges from the germline segment, which might be a read error. The V gene is TRBV20-1, the J gene TRBJ2-1, with a weak D call TRBD2 (6 bases). CDR1 DFQATT and CDR2 SNEGSKA come from the germline V gene (reference sequence). This CDR3 region has 14 residues. CDR3 in DNA: TGCAGTGCCAGAGGGCGGGGTTTCTACAATGAGCAGTTCTTC. Translating it yields CSARGRGFYNEQFF.

This clonotype was seen ten or more times. V is TRBV18 and J is TRBJ2-5; D is possibly TRBD1 (6 bases). Germline values: CDR1 KGHSH, CDR2 LQKENI. Trimming took off 3 bases at V and 0 bases at J, with 8 bases between the two ends. The CDR3 consists of 14 residues. For the CDR3, the DNA is TGTGCCAGCTCACCCGGGACACACCAAGAGACCCAGTACTTC. Its translation is CASSPGTHQETQYF. The full variable domain, its missing parts supplied by reference TRBV18 and TRBJ2-5, is NAGVMQNPRHLVRRRGQEARLRCSPMKGHSHVYWYRQLPEEGLKFMVYLQKENIIDESGMPKERFSAEFPKEGPSILRIQQVVRGDSAAYFCASSPGTHQETQYFGPGTRLLVL.

In regard to this clonotype: A much larger clone lies a single base off, so this may be a read error. The chain carries TRBV12-3 or TRBV12-4 and TRBJ2-7; D is perhaps TRBD2 (6 bases). The CDR3 runs to 16 residues. CDR3 sequence (DNA): TGTGCCAGCAGTTTATCCCTAGCGATGGGCTCCTACGACCAGTACTTC. It specifies CASSLSLAMGSYDQYF.

The chain has TRBV11-2 and TRBJ2-7, with 8 bases identical to TRBD1. Germline lookup yields CDR1 SGHAT and CDR2 FQNNGV. The CDR3 length is 15 residues. V shed 4 bases and J 5 bases; nucleotides not matched to a gene: 10. The CDR3 here is CASSSTRTGNNEQYF. CDR3 in DNA: TGTGCCAGCAGCTCGACTCGGACAGGGAACAACGAGCAGTACTTC. Together with reference TRBV11-2 and TRBJ2-7, the CDR3 gives the full variable domain: EAGVAQSPRYKIIEKRQSVAFWCNPISGHATLYWYQQILGQGPKLLIQFQNNGVVDDSQLPKDRFSAERLKGVDSTLKIQPAKLEDSAVYLCASSSTRTGNNEQYFGPGTRLTVT.

Many counts were recorded for this clonotype. Here the CDR3 reads CSGGDRVLGNEQFF. CDR3 sequence (DNA): TGCAGCGGCGGGGACAGGGTACTAGGGAATGAGCAGTTCTTC. The chain recombines TRBV29-1 with TRBJ2-1, with TRBD1 matching over 9 bases. Looked up from germline, CDR1 is SQVTM and CDR2 is ANQGSEA. This CDR3 spans 14 amino acids. The junction had 11 bases not matched to a gene; V was cut back by 7 bases and J by 7 bases.

The sample holds many counts of this clonotype. J is TRBJ1-1 and V is TRBV6-5, with 7 bases that match TRBD1. The V gene end was trimmed by 6 bases and the J gene end by 2 bases; junction bases not matched to a gene: 6. The CDR3 is made up of 14 amino acids. Per germline, CDR1 MNHEY and CDR2 SVGAGI. The CDR3 sequence: CASRYTGDNTEAFF. The CDR3 DNA follows: TGTGCCAGCAGATACACAGGGGACAACACTGAAGCTTTCTTT.

This clonotype was counted at least ten times. The J gene is TRBJ1-4, the V gene TRBV12-3 or TRBV12-4; D is unresolved. V dropped 5 bases and J dropped 8 bases, with 15 bases sitting between them. The CDR3 is 14 residues long. Written as DNA, the CDR3 is TGTGCCAGCAGTGACGACCATTACAGAGAAAAACTGTTTTTT. As protein: CASSDDHYREKLFF.

The genes are TRBV20-1 and TRBJ2-1, with 10 positions matching TRBD2. From germline, CDR1 is DFQATT and CDR2 SNEGSKA (reference sequence). V lost 1 base to trimming and J lost 7 bases; unmatched junction nucleotides: 4. There are 14 residues in the CDR3. CDR3 sequence: CSARGGLAENEQFF. CDR3 sequence (DNA): TGCAGTGCTAGAGGCGGACTAGCGGAAAATGAGCAGTTCTTC.

This clonotype was recorded many times. This chain links TRBV6-5 with TRBJ1-2, with D uncertain. Germline V gene lookup returns CDR1 MNHEY and CDR2 SVGAGI. The CDR3 is 14 residues long. V was pared by 2 bases and J by 2 bases, with 9 bases between. The CDR3: CASSYAPENYGYTF. CDR3 nucleotides: TGTGCCAGCAGTTACGCCCCGGAAAACTATGGCTACACCTTC.

This clonotype has a count of ten or more. The chain combines TRBV20-1 with TRBJ1-1; unclear D gene. Germline CDR1 reads DFQATT; CDR2 reads SNEGSKA (reference sequence). This CDR3 has 13 amino acids. The V end was cut by 0 bases, the J end by 4 bases, with 9 bases between. The CDR3 DNA follows: TGCAGTGCTAGAGATCGTCAGGCCACTGAAGCTTTCTTT. It encodes CSARDRQATEAFF.

There are many counts of this clonotype. The chain uses TRBV12-3 or TRBV12-4 and TRBJ1-1; a weak D match, TRBD1 (6 bases). Between the trimmed V and J ends, which lost 5 bases and 1 base, there was a span of 8 bases. CDR3 length equals 13 residues. CDR3: CASSMDRNTEAFF. CDR3 coding DNA: TGTGCCAGCAGTATGGACAGGAACACTGAAGCTTTCTTT.

The table lists this clonotype with many counts. V and J are TRBV5-1 and TRBJ2-5, with D perhaps given as TRBD1 or TRBD2 (5 bases each). This CDR3 region has 15 residues. Per germline, CDR1 SGHRS and CDR2 YFSETQ. V lost 5 bases and J 1 base, leaving 15 bases between the germline ends. The CDR3 spells CASSQWQGRQETQYF. In nucleotides, the CDR3 is TGCGCCAGCAGTCAGTGGCAGGGACGCCAAGAGACCCAGTACTTC.

This clonotype was seen many times. The V and J genes are TRBV18 and TRBJ1-4, with D unresolved. The CDR3 runs to 12 residues. The ends were cut back, 3 bases at V and 8 bases at J, with 7 bases in the middle. The germline V gene has CDR1 KGHSH and CDR2 LQKENI. This CDR3 is CASSPGREKLFF. The CDR3 DNA sequence: TGTGCCAGCTCACCCGGTCGGGAAAAACTGTTTTTT.

There are a few counts of this clonotype. The chain is built from TRBV3-1 and TRBJ2-3, with 11 bases identical to TRBD1. The CDR3 consists of 18 residues. Germline assignment: CDR1 LGHDT and CDR2 YNNKEL (reference sequence). The trim removed 8 bases at V and 2 bases at J, leaving 15 bases unmatched. The CDR3 DNA follows: TGTGCCAGCTATGGCGGACAGGGGGCGATAAGGTTCACAGATACGCAGTATTTT. Amino acids: CASYGGQGAIRFTDTQYF.

CDR3 sequence: CASSLAQTGGMDTQYF. The CDR3 nucleotides read TGTGCCAGCAGCTTGGCCCAGACAGGGGGAATGGATACGCAGTATTTT. The chain uses TRBV5-8 and TRBJ2-3, with 9 bases aligning to TRBD1. CDR1 and CDR2 (germline): SGHTS, YDEGEE. Trimming cost V 0 bases and J 6 bases; bases outside gene matches: 8. CDR3 length: 16 amino acids.

This clonotype was counted many times. V is TRBV5-6 and J is TRBJ2-1; 7 positions match TRBD1. V was pared by 2 bases and J by 4 bases, with 3 bases of the junction left unmatched. Per germline, CDR1 SGHDT and CDR2 YYEEEE. This CDR3 region has 14 residues. The CDR3 bases are TGTGCCAGCAGCTTAAAGGGACAGTACAATGAGCAGTTCTTC. This encodes CASSLKGQYNEQFF.

This sequence joins TRBV2 and TRBJ2-1; a possible D gene is TRBD1 (9 bases). Germline V gives CDR1 SNHLY, CDR2 FYNNEI. The CDR3 sequence is 20 residues long. The germline V and J ends were trimmed by 3 bases and 4 bases, with 28 bases remaining between them. The CDR3: CASSDRFRDREAGVYNEQFF. CDR3 nucleotide sequence: TGTGCCAGCAGTGACAGATTCCGGGACAGGGAAGCGGGAGTTTACAATGAGCAGTTCTTC.

The V call is TRBV5-5, the J call TRBJ2-1; TRBD2 matches 14 bases. This CDR3 has 17 residues. CDR1 and CDR2 (germline): SGHKS, YYEKEE (reference sequence). The junction had 10 bases not matched to a gene; V was cut back by 3 bases and J by 8 bases. In DNA, the CDR3 is TGTGCCAGCAGCTCCGGGACTAGCGGGAGCATCCCTGATGAGCAGTTCTTC. Its protein product is CASSSGTSGSIPDEQFF.

This clonotype has at least ten counts. The CDR3 loop reads CASSRAFELGTEAFF. The CDR3 DNA is TGTGCCAGCAGTCGAGCATTTGAGTTGGGCACTGAAGCTTTCTTT. The chain combines TRBV27 with TRBJ1-1; no clear D. V dropped 5 bases and J dropped 4 bases, with 17 bases sitting between them. Germline CDR1 and CDR2: MNHEY and SMNVEV (reference sequence). CDR3 size: 15 residues.

This clonotype appeared many times. The gene calls are TRBV28 and TRBJ2-3, with D perhaps given as TRBD1 or TRBD2 (6 bases each). The germline gives CDR1 MDHEN, CDR2 SYDVKM. V was shortened by 7 bases and J by 4 bases, with 15 bases between the two germline ends. The CDR3 has 14 residues. The CDR3 region has the DNA TGTGCCAGCACCCGTTTGAGGGGGGCAGATACGCAGTATTTT. Protein: CASTRLRGADTQYF.

This clonotype occurred many times. The CDR3 here is CASSLAQGTETQYF. The CDR3, as DNA: TGCGCCAGCAGCTTGGCGCAGGGGACAGAGACCCAGTACTTC. The V call is TRBV5-1, the J call TRBJ2-5; a possible D gene is TRBD1 (6 bases). V lost 0 bases, J lost 4 bases, and 10 bases lay in between. The CDR3 has 14 amino acids. Germline CDR1 is SGHRS and CDR2 is YFSETQ.

This clonotype was counted ten times or more. The CDR3 loop is CASSSLRGDTDTQYF. DNA of the CDR3: TGTGCCAGCAGCTCACTGCGCGGGGACACAGATACGCAGTATTTT. V and J are TRBV5-5 and TRBJ2-3; D might be TRBD2 (6 bases). Germline V gives CDR1 SGHKS, CDR2 YYEKEE (reference sequence). The CDR3 extends over 15 amino acids. The V and J ends lost 3 bases and 2 bases respectively, with 13 bases between them.

A few counts support this clonotype. The V gene is TRBV9, the J gene TRBJ1-6; D gene unclear. CDR3 size: 12 residues. The V and J ends lost 0 bases and 9 bases respectively, with 4 bases between them. CDR1 and CDR2 from the germline V gene are SGDLS and YYNGEE. As DNA, the CDR3 is TGTGCCAGCAGCGTAGTTTGTTCACCCCTCCACTTT. This codes for CASSVVCSPLHF.

This clonotype was observed at least ten times. V gene TRBV5-1 combines with J gene TRBJ2-7; weak D call: TRBD2 (5 bases). Germline V gene data show CDR1 as SGHRS and CDR2 as YFSETQ. The V end lost 1 base, the J end lost 3 bases, and 11 bases lay between the germline ends. The CDR3 contains 14 residues. The CDR3 nucleotides read TGCGCCAGCAGCTTGAGCCAGGCGGGCTACGAGCAGTACTTC. It yields the protein CASSLSQAGYEQYF.

This clonotype was detected ten times or more. This sequence joins TRBV19 and TRBJ2-3; D uncertain. Germline assignment: CDR1 LNHDA and CDR2 SQIVND (reference sequence). The CDR3 is 16 residues long. Trimming took 4 bases from V and 7 from J, leaving 21 bases between them. CDR3 residues: CASSNGLPLLGYTQYF. The CDR3 DNA sequence: TGTGCCAGTAGTAACGGATTGCCCCTACTTGGGTATACGCAGTATTTT.

This clonotype was seen repeatedly, ten times or more. CDR3 sequence reads: CASSQERGWAGEAFF. DNA for the CDR3: TGCGCCAGCAGCCAAGAGAGAGGGTGGGCGGGAGAAGCTTTCTTT. V usage is TRBV4-1 and J usage is TRBJ1-1; D not resolved. Germline-derived CDR1 and CDR2 are MGHRA and YSYEKL. This CDR3 has 15 amino acids. V was cut by 0 bases and J by 8 bases, with 16 bases left in between.

The chain links TRBV27 to TRBJ2-7; 8 bases fit TRBD2. With 6 bases clipped from V and 1 base from J, the junction kept 5 bases outside the gene matches. The V gene's germline CDR1 is MNHEY and CDR2 SMNVEV (reference sequence). The CDR3 is 14 residues long. DNA for the CDR3: TGTGCCAGCAGGTGGGGACTAGATTCCTACGAGCAGTACTTC. It codes for CASRWGLDSYEQYF.

Concerning this clonotype itself: One base away lies a much larger clone, so this may be a sequencing read error. The DNA for the CDR3 is TGTGCTAGCAGCGTAGGGACAGGGGGTGCCTCCGAGCAGTACTTC. It translates to CASSVGTGGASEQYF. V gene TRBV7-7 combines with J gene TRBJ2-7; 11 nucleotides align to TRBD1. The CDR3 extends over 15 amino acids. From germline, CDR1 is SSHAT and CDR2 FNYEAQ (reference sequence).

V gene TRBV28 combines with J gene TRBJ1-2, with D perhaps TRBD1 (6 bases). Looked up from germline, CDR1 is MDHEN and CDR2 is SYDVKM. V lost 2 bases and J lost 3, with 13 bases in between. The CDR3 extends over 15 amino acids. Here the CDR3 reads CASSLSHRAYYGYTF. As DNA, the CDR3 is TGTGCCAGCAGTTTAAGCCACAGGGCCTACTATGGCTACACCTTC.